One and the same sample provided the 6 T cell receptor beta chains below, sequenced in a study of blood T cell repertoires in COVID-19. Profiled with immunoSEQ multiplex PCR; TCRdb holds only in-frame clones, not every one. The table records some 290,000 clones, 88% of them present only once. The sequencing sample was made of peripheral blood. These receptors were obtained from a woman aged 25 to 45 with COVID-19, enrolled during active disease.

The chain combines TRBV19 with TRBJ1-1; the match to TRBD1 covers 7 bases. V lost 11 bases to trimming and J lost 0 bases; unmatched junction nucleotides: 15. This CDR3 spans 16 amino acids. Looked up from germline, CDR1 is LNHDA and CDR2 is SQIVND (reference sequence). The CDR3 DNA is TGTGCCGTTGGGCAGGGGGGAAGCATTATGAACACTGAAGCTTTCTTT. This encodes CAVGQGGSIMNTEAFF.

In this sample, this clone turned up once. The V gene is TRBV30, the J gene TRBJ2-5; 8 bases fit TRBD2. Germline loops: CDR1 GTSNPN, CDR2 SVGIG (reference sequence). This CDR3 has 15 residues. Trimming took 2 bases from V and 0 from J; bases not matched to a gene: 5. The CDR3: CAWSRSSGYQETQYF. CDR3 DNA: TGTGCCTGGAGTCGGTCTAGCGGGTACCAAGAGACCCAGTACTTC.

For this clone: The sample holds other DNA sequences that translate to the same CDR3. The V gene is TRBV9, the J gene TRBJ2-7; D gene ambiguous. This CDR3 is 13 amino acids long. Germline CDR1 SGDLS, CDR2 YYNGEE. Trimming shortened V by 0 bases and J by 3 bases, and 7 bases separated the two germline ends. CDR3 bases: TGTGCCAGCAGCGTAGCTCCTAGCTACGAGCAGTACTTC. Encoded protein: CASSVAPSYEQYF.

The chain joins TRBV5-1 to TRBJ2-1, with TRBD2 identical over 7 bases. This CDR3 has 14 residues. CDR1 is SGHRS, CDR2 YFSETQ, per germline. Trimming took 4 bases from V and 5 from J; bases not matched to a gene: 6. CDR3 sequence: CASSREAQHNEQFF. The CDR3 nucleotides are TGCGCCAGCAGCCGGGAGGCTCAGCACAATGAGCAGTTCTTC.

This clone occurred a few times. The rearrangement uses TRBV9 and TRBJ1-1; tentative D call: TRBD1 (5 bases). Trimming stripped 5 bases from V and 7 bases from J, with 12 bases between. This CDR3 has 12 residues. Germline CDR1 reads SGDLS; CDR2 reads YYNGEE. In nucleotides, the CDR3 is TGTGCCAGCAGTTCCCGGGGGGGTGAAGCTTTCTTT. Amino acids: CASSSRGGEAFF.

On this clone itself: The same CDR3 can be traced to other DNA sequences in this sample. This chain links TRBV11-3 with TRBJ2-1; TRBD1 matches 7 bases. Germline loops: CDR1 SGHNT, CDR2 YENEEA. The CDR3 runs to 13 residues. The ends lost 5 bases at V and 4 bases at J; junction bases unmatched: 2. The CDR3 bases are TGTGCCAGCAGCCTACAGGGGTACAATGAGCAGTTCTTC. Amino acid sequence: CASSLQGYNEQFF.